These T cell receptor beta chains were read from a single sample in a study of shared clonotypes between healthy human individuals. Here immunoSEQ multiplex PCR was the method, and the copy in TCRdb shows in-frame clones only, minus some. The data contain over a million clones, 95% to 99% of them singletons. Sequencing was performed on naive CD4+ T cells sorted from blood. These receptors came from a man under 40 in good health. The CDR3 runs from the conserved cysteine through the conserved F or W. D genes are given only for firm matches. Only some rows state a clone size, as once, few, many or a class for expanded clones.

v_gene	j_gene	d_gene	abundance	CDR3aa	CDR3nt
TRBV5-1	TRBJ2-3	NA	once	CASSLNRRSSTDTQYF	TGCGCCAGCAGCCTAAATCGAAGATCTAGCACAGATACGCAGTATTTT
TRBV10-3	TRBJ2-7	NA	NA	CAISESGDVGGEQYF	TGTGCCATCAGTGAATCGGGAGATGTCGGCGGCGAGCAGTACTTC
TRBV5-1	TRBJ2-3	TRBD2	NA	CASSRRPGLASDTQYF	TGCGCCAGCTCCAGGCGGCCGGGACTAGCATCAGATACGCAGTATTTT
TRBV6-4	TRBJ1-1	NA	NA	CASIWGRHTEAFF	TGTGCCAGCATTTGGGGGCGCCACACTGAAGCTTTCTTT
TRBV25-1	TRBJ2-2	TRBD2	NA	CASSEWGTSGTGELFF	TGTGCCAGCAGTGAATGGGGGACTAGCGGCACCGGGGAGCTGTTTTTT
TRBV5-1	TRBJ2-3	TRBD2	NA	CASSPVAGGPDTQYF	TGCGCCAGCAGCCCGGTGGCGGGAGGGCCAGATACGCAGTATTTT
TRBV28	TRBJ2-3	TRBD2	NA	CASSLLAGAPDTQYF	TGTGCCAGCAGTTTATTAGCGGGAGCCCCAGATACGCAGTATTTT
TRBV5-5	TRBJ2-3	NA	once	CASRPGLPTSTDTQYF	TGTGCCAGCAGACCCGGACTACCCACTAGCACAGATACGCAGTATTTT
TRBV10-1	TRBJ2-7	NA	NA	CASSAEWGSSYEQYF	TGCGCCAGCAGCGCCGAGTGGGGTTCCTCCTACGAGCAGTACTTC
TRBV28	TRBJ2-5	NA	NA	CASTLTHGGRETQYF	TGTGCCAGCACCCTGACGCACGGGGGAAGAGAGACCCAGTACTTC
TRBV5-4	TRBJ1-2	NA	NA	CASSFRSEGYTF	TGTGCCAGCAGCTTCCGGTCGGAGGGCTACACCTTC
TRBV5-5	TRBJ2-3	NA	NA	CASSLSRATGTDTQYF	TGTGCCAGCAGCTTGAGTCGGGCGACTGGCACAGATACGCAGTATTTT
TRBV9	TRBJ1-3	NA	NA	CASSVEQRSGNTIYF	TGTGCCAGCAGCGTCGAACAGCGATCTGGAAACACCATATATTTT
TRBV11-2	TRBJ2-1	TRBD1	NA	CASSTDRGYNEQFF	TGTGCCAGCAGCACAGACAGGGGCTACAATGAGCAGTTCTTC
TRBV5-1	TRBJ2-5	TRBD2	NA	CASSGTSGQETQYF	TGCGCCAGCAGCGGGACTAGCGGACAAGAGACCCAGTACTTC
TRBV9	TRBJ2-1	NA	NA	CASMGVRYNEQFF	TGTGCCAGCATGGGTGTCCGTTACAATGAGCAGTTCTTC
TRBV27	TRBJ1-5	NA	NA	CASSYQGYSNQPQHF	TGTGCCAGCAGTTATCAGGGGTATAGCAATCAGCCCCAGCATTTT
TRBV27	TRBJ2-1	NA	NA	CASAPSRVPPYNEQFF	TGTGCCAGCGCCCCCTCAAGGGTTCCCCCTTACAATGAGCAGTTCTTC
TRBV11-2	TRBJ2-5	TRBD1	NA	CASSSTETGTGKETQYF	TGTGCCAGCAGCTCAACTGAAACCGGGACAGGGAAAGAGACCCAGTACTTC
TRBV9	TRBJ2-1	TRBD1	NA	CASSVAGTVNEQFF	TGTGCCAGCAGCGTAGCCGGGACAGTCAATGAGCAGTTCTTC
TRBV19	TRBJ2-3	TRBD1	NA	CASARDRGTDTQYF	TGTGCCAGCGCCCGGGACAGGGGGACAGATACGCAGTATTTT
TRBV5-1	TRBJ2-7	NA	NA	CASSLETLNSYEQYF	TGCGCCAGCAGCTTGGAGACTCTAAACTCCTACGAGCAGTACTTC
TRBV11-1	TRBJ2-3	NA	NA	CASTEERTDTQYF	TGTGCATCCACGGAGGAGCGCACAGATACGCAGTATTTT
TRBV29-1	TRBJ2-1	TRBD2	NA	CSGTLDNEQRGRFF	TGCAGCGGGACTCTAGACAATGAGCAGCGGGGTCGATTCTTC
TRBV27	TRBJ1-2	TRBD1	NA	CASSSSGTENYGYTF	TGTGCCAGCAGTTCGTCCGGGACAGAGAACTATGGCTACACCTTC
TRBV28	TRBJ2-3	TRBD2	NA	CASNPSGLGAGSDTQYF	TGTGCCAGCAACCCCTCCGGACTAGGAGCAGGCTCAGATACGCAGTATTTT
TRBV5-1	TRBJ2-2	NA	NA	CASSMGVTGELFF	TGCGCCAGCTCTATGGGCGTCACCGGGGAGCTGTTTTTT
TRBV7-9	TRBJ1-2	TRBD1	NA	CASSFGQGARAYGYTF	TGTGCCAGCAGCTTTGGACAGGGGGCGAGGGCCTATGGCTACACCTTC
TRBV7-2	TRBJ2-7	NA	NA	CASSLDPPGRASLSYEQYF	TGTGCCAGCAGCTTAGACCCACCCGGTAGGGCCTCCCTAAGCTACGAGCAGTACTTC
TRBV5-1	TRBJ2-7	TRBD2	once	CASSFGPLAGSSYEQYF	TGCGCCAGCAGCTTCGGGCCCTTAGCGGGGAGCTCCTACGAGCAGTACTTC
TRBV7-9	TRBJ2-1	NA	NA	CASSLIRGGDYNEQFF	TGTGCCAGCAGCTTAATCCGGGGCGGGGACTACAATGAGCAGTTCTTC
TRBV5-5	TRBJ2-1	NA	NA	CASSSALWGYNEQFF	TGTGCCAGCAGCTCAGCCTTATGGGGTTACAATGAGCAGTTCTTC